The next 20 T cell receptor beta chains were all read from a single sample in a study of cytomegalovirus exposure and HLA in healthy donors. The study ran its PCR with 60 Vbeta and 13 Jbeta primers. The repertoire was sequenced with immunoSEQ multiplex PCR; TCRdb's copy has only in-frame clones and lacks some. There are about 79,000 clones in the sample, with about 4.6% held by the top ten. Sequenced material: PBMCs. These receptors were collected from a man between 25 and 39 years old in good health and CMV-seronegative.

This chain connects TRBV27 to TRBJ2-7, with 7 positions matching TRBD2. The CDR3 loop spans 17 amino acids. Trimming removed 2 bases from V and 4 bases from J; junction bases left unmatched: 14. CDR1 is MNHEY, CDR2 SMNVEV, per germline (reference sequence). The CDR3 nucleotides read TGTGCCAGCAGTTTAAATTCGGGCGGGAGCTTCCCTTACGAGCAGTACTTC. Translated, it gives CASSLNSGGSFPYEQYF.

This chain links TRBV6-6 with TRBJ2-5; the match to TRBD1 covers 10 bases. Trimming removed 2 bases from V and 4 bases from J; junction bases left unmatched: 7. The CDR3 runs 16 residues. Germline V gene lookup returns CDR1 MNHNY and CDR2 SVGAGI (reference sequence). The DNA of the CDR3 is TGTGCCAGCAGTTACGTGGGACAGGGGAGGGGAGAGACCCAGTACTTC. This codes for CASSYVGQGRGETQYF.

CDR3 in amino acids: CASSSQPPGTNTEAFF. The CDR3 DNA reads as TGTGCCAGCAGCTCCCAACCCCCAGGCACGAACACTGAAGCTTTCTTT. The rearrangement joins TRBV13 to TRBJ1-1; the D is unclear. V was pared by 4 bases and J by 1 base, with 16 bases between. Germline CDR1 is PRHDT and CDR2 is FYEKMQ (reference sequence). The CDR3 has 16 residues.

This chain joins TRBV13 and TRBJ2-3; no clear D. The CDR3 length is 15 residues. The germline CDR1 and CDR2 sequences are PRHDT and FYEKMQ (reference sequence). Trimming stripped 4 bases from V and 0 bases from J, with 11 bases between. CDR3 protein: CASSSSSLSTDTQYF. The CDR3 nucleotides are TGTGCCAGCAGCTCTTCGTCCTTGAGCACAGATACGCAGTATTTT.

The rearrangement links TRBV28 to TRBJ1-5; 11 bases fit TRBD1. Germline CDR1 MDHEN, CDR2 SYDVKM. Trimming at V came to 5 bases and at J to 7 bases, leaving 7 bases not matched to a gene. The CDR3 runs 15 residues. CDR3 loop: CASSPRTGGGQPQHF. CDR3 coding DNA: TGTGCCAGCAGTCCCCGGACAGGGGGCGGCCAGCCCCAGCATTTT.

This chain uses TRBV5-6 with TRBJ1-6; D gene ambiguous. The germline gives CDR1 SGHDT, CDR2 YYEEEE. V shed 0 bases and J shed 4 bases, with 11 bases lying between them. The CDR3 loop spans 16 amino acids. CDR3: CASSLAPGPYNSPLHF. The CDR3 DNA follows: TGTGCCAGCAGCTTGGCTCCAGGCCCTTATAATTCACCCCTCCACTTT.

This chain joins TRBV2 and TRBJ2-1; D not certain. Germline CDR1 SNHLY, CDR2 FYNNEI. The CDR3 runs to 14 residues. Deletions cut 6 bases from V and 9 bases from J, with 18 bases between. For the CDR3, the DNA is TGTGCCAGCAGCGTGATATTCACGACGGGTGAGCAGTTCTTC. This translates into CASSVIFTTGEQFF.

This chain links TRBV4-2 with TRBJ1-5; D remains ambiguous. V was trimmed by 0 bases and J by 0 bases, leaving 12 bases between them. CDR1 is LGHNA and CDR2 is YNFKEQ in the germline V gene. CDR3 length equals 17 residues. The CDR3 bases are TGTGCCAGCAGCCAAGATCTGAGGGTGCGTAGCAATCAGCCCCAGCATTTT. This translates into CASSQDLRVRSNQPQHF.

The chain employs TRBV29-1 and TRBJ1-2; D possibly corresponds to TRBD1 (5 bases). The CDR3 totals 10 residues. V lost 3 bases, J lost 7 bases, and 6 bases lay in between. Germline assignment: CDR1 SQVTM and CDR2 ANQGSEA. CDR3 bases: TGCAGCGTTGACAGGGCTGGCTACACCTTC. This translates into CSVDRAGYTF. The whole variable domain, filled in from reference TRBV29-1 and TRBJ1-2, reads SAVISQKPSRDICQRGTSLTIQCQVDSQVTMMFWYRQQPGQSLTLIATANQGSEATYESGFVIDKFPISRPNLTFSTLTVSNMSPEDSSIYLCSVDRAGYTFGSGTRLTVV.

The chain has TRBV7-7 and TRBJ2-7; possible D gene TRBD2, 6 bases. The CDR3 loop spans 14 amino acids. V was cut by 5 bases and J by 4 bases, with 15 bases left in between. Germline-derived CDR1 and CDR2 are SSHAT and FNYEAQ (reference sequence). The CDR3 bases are TGTGCCAGCAGCCCATGGCGGGATTCTTACGAGCAGTACTTC. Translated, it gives CASSPWRDSYEQYF.

The CDR3, as DNA: TGTGCCAGCAGCGGGACAGCCGTATCCTACGAGCAGTACTTC. Amino acid sequence: CASSGTAVSYEQYF. This chain joins TRBV5-8 and TRBJ2-7; 7 nucleotides match TRBD1. Trimming at V came to 4 bases and at J to 1 base, leaving 5 bases not matched to a gene. The CDR3 extends over 14 amino acids. Looked up from germline, CDR1 is SGHTS and CDR2 is YDEGEE. The full variable domain, in which reference TRBV5-8 and TRBJ2-7 provide the parts outside the CDR3, is EAGVTQSPTHLIKTRGQQATLRCSPISGHTSVYWYQQALGLGLQFLLWYDEGEERNRGNFPPRFSGRQFPNYSSELNVNALELEDSALYLCASSGTAVSYEQYFGPGTRLTVT.

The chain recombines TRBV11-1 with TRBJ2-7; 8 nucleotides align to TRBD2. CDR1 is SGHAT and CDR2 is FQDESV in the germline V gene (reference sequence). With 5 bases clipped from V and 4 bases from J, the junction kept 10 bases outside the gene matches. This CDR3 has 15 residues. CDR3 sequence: CASSHLVTGGYEQYF. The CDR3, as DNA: TGTGCCAGCAGCCACCTGGTAACGGGAGGGTACGAGCAGTACTTC.

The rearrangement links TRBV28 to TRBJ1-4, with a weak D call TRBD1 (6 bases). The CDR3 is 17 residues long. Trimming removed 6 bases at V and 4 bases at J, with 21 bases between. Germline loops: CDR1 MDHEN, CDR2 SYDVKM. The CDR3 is CASSFRDIGDLNEKLFF. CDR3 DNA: TGTGCCAGCAGCTTCCGGGACATCGGAGACCTTAATGAAAAACTGTTTTTT.

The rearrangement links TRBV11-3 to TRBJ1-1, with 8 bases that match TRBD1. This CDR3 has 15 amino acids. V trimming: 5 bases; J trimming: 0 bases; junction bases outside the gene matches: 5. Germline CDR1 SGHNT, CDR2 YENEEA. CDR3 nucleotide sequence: TGTGCCAGCAGCGAGACAGGGGCCTTGAACACTGAAGCTTTCTTT. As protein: CASSETGALNTEAFF.

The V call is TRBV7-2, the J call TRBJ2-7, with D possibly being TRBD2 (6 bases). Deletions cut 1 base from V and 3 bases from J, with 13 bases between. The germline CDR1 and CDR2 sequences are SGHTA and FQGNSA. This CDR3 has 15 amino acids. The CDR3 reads CASSLGDSSIYEQYF. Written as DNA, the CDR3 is TGTGCCAGCAGCTTAGGGGACTCGTCTATCTACGAGCAGTACTTC.

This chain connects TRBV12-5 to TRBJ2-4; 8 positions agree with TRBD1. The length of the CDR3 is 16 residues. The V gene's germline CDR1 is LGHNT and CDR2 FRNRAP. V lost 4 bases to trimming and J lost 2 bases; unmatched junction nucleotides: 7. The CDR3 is CASGWTPGGSKNIQYF. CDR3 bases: TGTGCTAGTGGTTGGACTCCAGGGGGCTCCAAAAACATTCAGTACTTC.

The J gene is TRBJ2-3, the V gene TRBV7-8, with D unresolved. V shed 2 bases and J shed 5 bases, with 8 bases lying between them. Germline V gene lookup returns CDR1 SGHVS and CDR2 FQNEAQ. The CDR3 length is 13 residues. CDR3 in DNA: TGTGCCAGCAGCTTAAACTTTGGAGATACGCAGTATTTT. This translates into CASSLNFGDTQYF.

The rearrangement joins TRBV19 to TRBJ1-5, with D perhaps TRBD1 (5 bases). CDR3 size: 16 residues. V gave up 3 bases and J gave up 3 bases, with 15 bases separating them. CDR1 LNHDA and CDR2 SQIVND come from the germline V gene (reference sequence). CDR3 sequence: CASSITRVGVNQPQHF. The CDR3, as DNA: TGTGCCAGTAGTATCACAAGGGTAGGGGTCAATCAGCCCCAGCATTTT.

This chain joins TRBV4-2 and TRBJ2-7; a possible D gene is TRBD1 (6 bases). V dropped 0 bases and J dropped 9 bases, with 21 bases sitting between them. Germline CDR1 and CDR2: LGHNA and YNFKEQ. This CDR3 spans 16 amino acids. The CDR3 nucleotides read TGTGCCAGCAGCCAAGATCTTGGGGACACTAAAGACGGGCAGTACTTC. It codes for CASSQDLGDTKDGQYF.

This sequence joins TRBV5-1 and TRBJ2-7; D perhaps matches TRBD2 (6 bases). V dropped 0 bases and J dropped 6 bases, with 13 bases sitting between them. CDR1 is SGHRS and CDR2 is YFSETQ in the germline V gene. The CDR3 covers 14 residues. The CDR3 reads CASSLGDWTTEQYF. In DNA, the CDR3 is TGCGCCAGCAGCTTGGGGGACTGGACTACCGAGCAGTACTTC.